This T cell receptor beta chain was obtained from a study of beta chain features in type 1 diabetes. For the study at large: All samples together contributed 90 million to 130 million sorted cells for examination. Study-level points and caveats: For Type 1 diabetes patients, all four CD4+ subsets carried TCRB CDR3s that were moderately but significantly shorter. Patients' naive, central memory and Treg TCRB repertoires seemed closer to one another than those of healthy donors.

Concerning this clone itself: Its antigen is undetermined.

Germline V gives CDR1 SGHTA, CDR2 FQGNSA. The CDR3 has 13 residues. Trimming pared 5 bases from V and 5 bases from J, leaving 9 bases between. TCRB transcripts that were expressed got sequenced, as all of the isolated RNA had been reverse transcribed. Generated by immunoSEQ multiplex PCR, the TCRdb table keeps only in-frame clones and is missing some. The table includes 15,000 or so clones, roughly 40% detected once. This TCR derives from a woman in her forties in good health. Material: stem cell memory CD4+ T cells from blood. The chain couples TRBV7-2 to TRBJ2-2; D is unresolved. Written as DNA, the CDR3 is TGTGCCAGCAGCCCCACTGTAACCGGGGAGCTGTTTTTT. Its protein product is CASSPTVTGELFF.